This is a list of T cell receptor beta chains from one sample in a study of Tregs in tolerant kidney transplant recipients. Sequencing used immunoSEQ multiplex PCR; TCRdb keeps in-frame clones, though not all of them. The sample records approximately 41,000 clones, around 95% being singletons. Antigens for these TCRs are unknown. Specimen: Tregs from blood cultured with allogeneic cells. The origin of the receptors is a human donor in good health. CDR3s include the opening cysteine and the closing phenylalanine or tryptophan. The order of the fields is D gene, clone size, V gene, J gene, CDR3 length, CDR3 DNA, CDR3 protein. A D gene is named only where the DNA matches it firmly. Clone size is given for some rows only: seen once, a few or many times, or a class if the clone is expanded.

d_gene: TRBD1
abundance: .
v_gene: TRBV6-5
j_gene: TRBJ1-1
len: 13
CDR3nt: TGTGCCAGCAGTCGGGACAGGGGAACTGAAGCTTTCTTT
CDR3aa: CASSRDRGTEAFF

d_gene: .
abundance: .
v_gene: TRBV9
j_gene: TRBJ2-3
len: 17
CDR3nt: TGTGCCAGCAGCGTAGTCCAGGGCGGTTCGGGAACAGATACGCAGTATTTT
CDR3aa: CASSVVQGGSGTDTQYF

d_gene: .
abundance: .
v_gene: TRBV6-5
j_gene: TRBJ2-7
len: 14
CDR3nt: TGTGCCAGCAGGGCGCCGGGGGTTCCCTACGAGCAGTACTTC
CDR3aa: CASRAPGVPYEQYF

d_gene: TRBD1
abundance: .
v_gene: TRBV19
j_gene: TRBJ1-5
len: 15
CDR3nt: TGTGCCAGTAGTATAGGACGGACAGGTTCCCAGCCCCAGCATTTT
CDR3aa: CASSIGRTGSQPQHF

d_gene: .
abundance: once
v_gene: TRBV10-1
j_gene: TRBJ2-2
len: 15
CDR3nt: TGCGCCAGCAGTGAAATTCTGGCTGGGACCGGGGAGCTGTTTTTT
CDR3aa: CASSEILAGTGELFF

d_gene: .
abundance: .
v_gene: TRBV30
j_gene: TRBJ2-3
len: 14
CDR3nt: TGTGCCTGGAGGCTTGTCTGGGGCACAGATACGCAGTATTTT
CDR3aa: CAWRLVWGTDTQYF

d_gene: .
abundance: .
v_gene: TRBV6-6
j_gene: TRBJ1-6
len: 13
CDR3nt: TGTGCCAGCAGGTCCTCCTATAATTCACCCCTCCACTTT
CDR3aa: CASRSSYNSPLHF

d_gene: .
abundance: .
v_gene: TRBV9
j_gene: TRBJ1-1
len: 14
CDR3nt: TGTGCCAGCAGCGTGGACGGGTCGAACACTGAAGCTTTCTTT
CDR3aa: CASSVDGSNTEAFF

d_gene: TRBD1
abundance: .
v_gene: TRBV6-5
j_gene: TRBJ1-6
len: 15
CDR3nt: TGTGCCAGCAGTCATCAGACAGGGATGACTTCACCCCTCCACTTT
CDR3aa: CASSHQTGMTSPLHF

d_gene: .
abundance: .
v_gene: TRBV19
j_gene: TRBJ2-7
len: 14
CDR3nt: TGTGCCAGTACCCACAGGGTTGGCTTCGACGAGCAGTACTTC
CDR3aa: CASTHRVGFDEQYF

d_gene: .
abundance: .
v_gene: TRBV5-4
j_gene: TRBJ1-1
len: 16
CDR3nt: TGTGCCAGCAGCTTGGATTCGGGCCGGGTGAACACTGAAGCTTTCTTT
CDR3aa: CASSLDSGRVNTEAFF

d_gene: .
abundance: .
v_gene: TRBV7-9
j_gene: TRBJ1-4
len: 15
CDR3nt: TGTGCCAGCAGCTTAGTGGGAGGGTTTAATGAAAAACTGTTTTTT
CDR3aa: CASSLVGGFNEKLFF

d_gene: .
abundance: .
v_gene: TRBV29-1
j_gene: TRBJ1-4
len: 12
CDR3nt: TGCAGCGCCCGGGATTTTAATGAAAAACTGTTTTTT
CDR3aa: CSARDFNEKLFF

d_gene: .
abundance: .
v_gene: TRBV7-8
j_gene: TRBJ1-5
len: 18
CDR3nt: TGTGCCAGCAGCTTAGCGGGGCCAGGGGAGCCCTTCAATCAGCCCCAGCATTTT
CDR3aa: CASSLAGPGEPFNQPQHF

d_gene: .
abundance: once
v_gene: TRBV6-1
j_gene: TRBJ2-5
len: 16
CDR3nt: TGTGCCAGCAGTGCGAGGGCCAGGGGTCTTGGAGAGACCCAGTACTTC
CDR3aa: CASSARARGLGETQYF

d_gene: TRBD1
abundance: .
v_gene: TRBV30
j_gene: TRBJ1-5
len: 16
CDR3nt: TGTGCCTGGAGGGGGACAGGAAAAGGGGGCAATCAGCCCCAGCATTTT
CDR3aa: CAWRGTGKGGNQPQHF

d_gene: TRBD1
abundance: .
v_gene: TRBV20-1
j_gene: TRBJ1-2
len: 11
CDR3nt: TGCATACCCAGGGGGCAGAGCGGCTACACCTTC
CDR3aa: CIPRGQSGYTF

d_gene: .
abundance: .
v_gene: TRBV6-6
j_gene: TRBJ1-1
len: 16
CDR3nt: TGTGCCAGCAGTTACAACGGGGGCACGGGGAGCACTGAAGCTTTCTTT
CDR3aa: CASSYNGGTGSTEAFF

d_gene: TRBD1
abundance: .
v_gene: TRBV2
j_gene: TRBJ2-3
len: 12
CDR3nt: TGTGCCAGCACTTGGGACAGGGGAGCCTGGTATTTT
CDR3aa: CASTWDRGAWYF

d_gene: .
abundance: once
v_gene: TRBV5-4
j_gene: TRBJ1-3
len: 14
CDR3nt: TGTGCCAGCAGTTCGGACCTGGGGGGAAACACCATATATTTT
CDR3aa: CASSSDLGGNTIYF

d_gene: .
abundance: .
v_gene: TRBV5-6
j_gene: TRBJ1-2
len: 12
CDR3nt: TGTGCCAGCAGCTTGGGGAACTATGGCTACACCTTC
CDR3aa: CASSLGNYGYTF

d_gene: .
abundance: .
v_gene: TRBV5-1
j_gene: TRBJ2-5
len: 13
CDR3nt: TGCGCCAGCAGCTTGGCGGGAGAGGCGACCCAGTACTTC
CDR3aa: CASSLAGEATQYF

d_gene: TRBD1
abundance: .
v_gene: TRBV11-2
j_gene: TRBJ2-1
len: 13
CDR3nt: TGTGCCAGCAGCCCGGGGACAGTCAATGAGCAGTTCTTC
CDR3aa: CASSPGTVNEQFF

d_gene: TRBD1
abundance: .
v_gene: TRBV23-1
j_gene: TRBJ1-2
len: 16
CDR3nt: TGCGCCAGCAGTCAATCCGGACAGGGGGTTGACTATGGCTACACCTTC
CDR3aa: CASSQSGQGVDYGYTF

d_gene: .
abundance: .
v_gene: TRBV7-9
j_gene: TRBJ2-1
len: 16
CDR3nt: TGTGCCAGCAGCCTACTCTCCGGAAGAGGTTACAATGAGCAGTTCTTC
CDR3aa: CASSLLSGRGYNEQFF

d_gene: TRBD1
abundance: once
v_gene: TRBV27
j_gene: TRBJ2-1
len: 16
CDR3nt: TGTGCCAGCAGTTCCTCCGGGACAGGGTTCAACAATGAGCAGTTCTTC
CDR3aa: CASSSSGTGFNNEQFF

d_gene: .
abundance: .
v_gene: TRBV6-5
j_gene: TRBJ2-1
len: 15
CDR3nt: TGTGCCAGCAGTTACTCGGTCGGGATAAGTAATGAGCAGTTCTTC
CDR3aa: CASSYSVGISNEQFF

d_gene: .
abundance: .
v_gene: TRBV5-5
j_gene: TRBJ2-5
len: 15
CDR3nt: TGTGCCAGCAGCTTGATTCAGGGGTACCAAGAGACCCAGTACTTC
CDR3aa: CASSLIQGYQETQYF

d_gene: .
abundance: .
v_gene: TRBV7-6
j_gene: TRBJ1-2
len: 15
CDR3nt: TGTGCCAGCAGCTTAGGGTTGGGCGGGGACTATGGCTACACCTTC
CDR3aa: CASSLGLGGDYGYTF

d_gene: TRBD2
abundance: .
v_gene: TRBV2
j_gene: TRBJ2-1
len: 17
CDR3nt: TGTGCCAGCAGGAATCCACTAGCGGGGGGCTCCTACAATGAGCAGTTCTTC
CDR3aa: CASRNPLAGGSYNEQFF

d_gene: .
abundance: .
v_gene: TRBV6-6
j_gene: TRBJ1-5
len: 15
CDR3nt: TGTGCCAGCAGCCCTGGACGGATTAGCAATCAGCCCCAGCATTTT
CDR3aa: CASSPGRISNQPQHF

d_gene: TRBD1
abundance: .
v_gene: TRBV10-2
j_gene: TRBJ2-4
len: 13
CDR3nt: TGCGCCAGCAGAGGGACAGGGTCCGACATTCAGTACTTC
CDR3aa: CASRGTGSDIQYF

d_gene: .
abundance: .
v_gene: TRBV4-1
j_gene: TRBJ1-1
len: 13
CDR3nt: TGCGCCAGCAGGCGAGAATTAATTGCTGAAGCTTTCTTT
CDR3aa: CASRRELIAEAFF

d_gene: TRBD2
abundance: .
v_gene: TRBV28
j_gene: TRBJ2-5
len: 13
CDR3nt: TGTGCCAGCAAGCGGGGGGTAGTAGAGACCCAGTACTTC
CDR3aa: CASKRGVVETQYF

d_gene: TRBD1
abundance: .
v_gene: TRBV2
j_gene: TRBJ2-1
len: 14
CDR3nt: TGTGCCAGCATCCCGGGACAGGGGTCCCGATGGCAGTTCTTC
CDR3aa: CASIPGQGSRWQFF

d_gene: .
abundance: .
v_gene: TRBV5-1
j_gene: TRBJ2-3
len: 15
CDR3nt: TGCGCCAGCGTACCTCAGGGATTGGGCACAGATACGCAGTATTTT
CDR3aa: CASVPQGLGTDTQYF

d_gene: .
abundance: .
v_gene: TRBV7-3
j_gene: TRBJ2-3
len: 12
CDR3nt: TGTGCCAGCAGTAGAGACACAGATACGCAGTATTTT
CDR3aa: CASSRDTDTQYF

d_gene: TRBD2
abundance: .
v_gene: TRBV14
j_gene: TRBJ2-1
len: 16
CDR3nt: TGTGCCAGCAGCCAATATAGCGGGGGCCCTTACAATGAGCAGTTCTTC
CDR3aa: CASSQYSGGPYNEQFF

d_gene: TRBD1
abundance: .
v_gene: TRBV19
j_gene: TRBJ1-4
len: 14
CDR3nt: TGTGCCAGTAGTACGGACAGGGTATATGAAAAACTGTTTTTT
CDR3aa: CASSTDRVYEKLFF

d_gene: TRBD1
abundance: .
v_gene: TRBV4-1
j_gene: TRBJ1-2
len: 14
CDR3nt: TGCGCCAGCAGCCACCAGACAGGGGGCTATGGCTACACCTTC
CDR3aa: CASSHQTGGYGYTF

d_gene: TRBD1
abundance: .
v_gene: TRBV7-8
j_gene: TRBJ1-2
len: 15
CDR3nt: TGTGCCAGCAGGCCGGGACAGCTCTCCCCATATGGCTACACCTTC
CDR3aa: CASRPGQLSPYGYTF

d_gene: .
abundance: .
v_gene: TRBV5-1
j_gene: TRBJ2-5
len: 15
CDR3nt: TGCGCCAGCAGCCGCTCCCGGGACACCTCAAGGACCCAGTACTTC
CDR3aa: CASSRSRDTSRTQYF

d_gene: .
abundance: .
v_gene: TRBV30
j_gene: TRBJ1-5
len: 15
CDR3nt: TGTGCCTGGAGACCTCAGGGTTATAGCAATCAGCCCCAGCATTTT
CDR3aa: CAWRPQGYSNQPQHF

d_gene: TRBD2
abundance: once
v_gene: TRBV7-7
j_gene: TRBJ2-7
len: 14
CDR3nt: TGTGCCAGCAGCGCCACTAGCGGGAGTGGCGAGCAGTACTTC
CDR3aa: CASSATSGSGEQYF

d_gene: .
abundance: .
v_gene: TRBV27
j_gene: TRBJ1-3
len: 14
CDR3nt: TGTGCCAGCAGTTTCGGAGCCTCTGGAAACACCATATATTTT
CDR3aa: CASSFGASGNTIYF

d_gene: TRBD1
abundance: .
v_gene: TRBV27
j_gene: TRBJ1-1
len: 13
CDR3nt: TGTGCCAGCAGGACCCCGGGACAGGGGGAAGCTTTCTTT
CDR3aa: CASRTPGQGEAFF